Sequencing of this TCR beta chain was carried out in a study of cytomegalovirus exposure and HLA in healthy donors. PCR employed 60 Vbeta and 13 Jbeta primers. The table came from immunoSEQ multiplex PCR; TCRdb's copy has only in-frame clones and leaves some out. The sample shows about 140,000 clones, about 80% of them seen only once. Turning to this clone: The antigen remains undetermined.

Study-wide points: Association of roughly 18,000 TCR beta sequences with HLA alleles was found at 0.05 false discovery rate in a later analysis. CMV antigen specificity of a few CMV-associated chains was confirmed in vitro. Researchers catalogued approximately 170 TCR beta chains as cytomegalovirus-associated. Per a prior analysis, the majority of TCR beta V segments were productive roughly 87% or roughly 30% of the time.

The sequenced sample consisted of PBMCs. The sequence came from a female donor in good health and CMV-seronegative.

CDR3 amino acids: CASRARRGTEAFF. The DNA of the CDR3 is TGTGCCAGCAGGGCTCGTAGGGGGACTGAAGCTTTCTTT. The chain combines TRBV28 with TRBJ1-1, with D tentatively TRBD1 (6 bases). The CDR3 spans 13 residues. The germline V gene has CDR1 MDHEN and CDR2 SYDVKM. Trimming removed 6 bases at V and 5 bases at J, with 13 bases between.